Detailed here is one T cell receptor (beta chain). The antigen is unknown. The data derive from a study of cytomegalovirus exposure and HLA in healthy donors. Study-wide results and limits: A few V segments could not be told apart, such as TRBV6-2 and TRBV6-3, and were left out. Reported performance of the classifier showed diagnosis of cytomegalovirus status with high specificity and sensitivity. TCR beta sequences reportedly predicted most subjects' HLA-A and HLA-B alleles accurately.

Germline CDR1 and CDR2: SGHRS and YFSETQ. The length of the CDR3 is 18 residues. Trimming cost V 3 bases and J 0 bases; bases outside gene matches: 9. PCR used 60 Vbeta primers and 13 Jbeta primers. Assay used: immunoSEQ multiplex PCR; TCRdb lists only in-frame clones, some missing. The data contain some 130,000 clones, roughly four fifths of them singletons. What was sequenced was PBMCs. The gene calls are TRBV5-1 and TRBJ2-6; 7 bases line up with TRBD1. The clonotype comes from a man aged 25-45 years in good health and CMV-seronegative. The CDR3, as DNA: TGCGCCAGCAGCTCGGATGTGACAGGGAGCTCTGGGGCCAACGTCCTGACTTTC. Translating gives CASSSDVTGSSGANVLTF.